This entry describes one TCR beta chain. The source of the sample is a study of OX40 agonist ivuxolimab in advanced cancers. Looking at the study overall: A male proportion of just over 80% was recorded, with mean age roughly 60 years and range 23 to 79.

This table comes from immunoSEQ multiplex PCR, and its TCRdb copy is limited to in-frame clones, with some not included. The sample includes some 75,000 clones, 70% to 90% of them seen just once. Trimming removed 6 bases from V and 3 bases from J, with 14 bases in between. The CDR3 spans 13 residues. CDR1 is GTSNPN, CDR2 SVGIG, per germline (reference sequence). Blood specimens came from baseline, cycle 4 day 1, and cycle 7 day 1. This sequence was found in an adult with an advanced solid tumor such as melanoma, head and neck, liver or kidney cancer. Here the sequenced sample was CD4+ or CD8+ T cells sorted from blood, taken in a trial of the OX40 agonist ivuxolimab. This chain joins TRBV30 and TRBJ1-2; D unclear. CDR3 residues: CACPRAADYGYTF. In nucleotides, the CDR3 is TGTGCCTGCCCCCGGGCCGCCGACTATGGCTACACCTTC. Full variable domain (rest looked up from reference TRBV30 and TRBJ1-2): SQTIHQWPATLVQPVGSPLSLECTVEGTSNPNLYWYRQAAGRGLQLLFYSVGIGQISSEVPQNLSASRPQDRQFILSSKKLLLSDSGFYLCACPRAADYGYTFGSGTRLTVV.